This T cell receptor (beta chain) was sequenced in a study of T cells expressing NK-cell markers. Across the study: All TCR beta repertoires analysed originated from sorted CD3+CD56+NKG2C+, CD3+CD56+NKG2C- and CD3+CD56-NKG2C+ T cells. General study points: The contribution of dominant NKG2C+ clonotypes to CD8+ T cells in several donors was 1.0-7.0%.

Turning to this clonotype: The target antigen is unknown.

CDR1 and CDR2 from the germline V gene are SGHKS and YYEKEE (reference sequence). This CDR3 region has 12 residues. From the 5' RACE reads, TCRdb lists one entry per CDR3 protein and no DNA. Its listing shows some 340,000 distinct CDR3 sequences. The sequencing input was blood T cells: a sorted CD56 or NKG2C T cell subset, CD4+ or CD8+ T cells, or bulk PBMC T cells (not recorded which). The clonotype originates from a man aged 18 to 69 in good health. The rearrangement joins TRBV5-5 to TRBJ1-2; TCRdb's D call of TRBD1 is untestable without DNA. The CDR3 sequence is CASAGSGYGYTF.